A selection of T cell receptor beta chains follows, all from one sample in a study of vaccination and CD4 T cells after COVID-19. TCRdb recomputed calls from the PCR reads with MiXCR, one row per CDR3 protein. The sample lists just under 20,000 distinct CDR3 sequences; roughly 47% were seen once. These receptors' targets are unknown. Source: CD4+ T cells from blood, cultured in vitro, taken before SARS-CoV-2 vaccination. These receptors were taken from a human donor who had recovered from COVID-19. Each CDR3 is given with its conserved first and last residue. A D gene is named only where the DNA matches it firmly. Clone size is stated in some rows and not others, as once, few, many or a class when expanded.

J gene	V gene	CDR3 length	D gene	clone size	CDR3 protein	CDR3 DNA
TRBJ1-1	TRBV2	15	-	-	CASSQTQGLNTEAFF	TGTGCCAGCAGCCAAACGCAGGGTCTGAACACTGAAGCTTTCTTT
TRBJ2-3	TRBV7-2	16	TRBD2	-	CASSSRREARTDTQYF	TGTGCCAGCAGCTCGAGGCGGGAGGCCCGGACAGATACGCAGTATTTT
TRBJ2-7	TRBV7-8	14	-	-	CASSLGQASYEQYF	TGTGCCAGCAGCTTAGGACAGGCTTCCTACGAGCAGTACTTC
TRBJ2-7	TRBV7-9	15	TRBD1	-	CASSLGDRGMLEQYF	TGTGCCAGCAGCTTGGGGGACAGGGGTATGCTCGAGCAGTACTTC
TRBJ1-1	TRBV7-9	16	TRBD1	-	CASSTGTGGADTEAFF	TGTGCCAGCAGCACTGGGACAGGGGGCGCGGACACTGAAGCTTTCTTT
TRBJ1-1	TRBV7-2	13	-	-	CASNDSWDTEAFF	TGTGCCAGCAACGACTCGTGGGACACTGAAGCTTTCTTT
TRBJ2-1	TRBV20-1	15	TRBD2	-	CSAPSLAGEISEQFF	TGCAGTGCCCCCTCCCTGGCGGGAGAGATTTCCGAGCAGTTCTTC
TRBJ2-7	TRBV5-6	15	-	few	CASSLGPNRRNNVDF	TGTGCCAGCAGCTTGGGTCCGAATAGAAGGAACAACGTGGACTTC
TRBJ1-2	TRBV19	13	-	few	CASRTDRLYGYTF	TGTGCCAGTCGCACCGACAGGCTCTATGGCTACACCTTC
TRBJ1-5	TRBV19	13	-	-	CASSINGNQPQHF	TGTGCCAGTAGTATAAATGGCAATCAGCCCCAGCATTTT
TRBJ2-1	TRBV20-1	11	-	-	CSATHSNEQFF	TGCAGTGCTACGCACAGCAATGAGCAGTTCTTC
TRBJ1-1	TRBV5-1	13	-	-	CASREWEATEAFF	TGCGCCAGCAGGGAGTGGGAAGCCACTGAAGCTTTCTTT
TRBJ2-3	TRBV27	15	-	-	CASSRGRGLGDTQYF	TGTGCCAGCAGCCGGGGGAGAGGGCTTGGAGATACGCAGTATTTT
TRBJ1-3	TRBV30	14	-	-	CAWSYTGYGNTIYF	TGTGCCTGGAGCTATACAGGTTACGGAAACACCATATATTTT
TRBJ2-7	TRBV4-3	15	-	-	CASSQDKGRFYEQYF	TGCGCCAGCAGCCAAGATAAAGGCAGATTCTACGAGCAGTACTTC
TRBJ1-1	TRBV2	14	-	-	CASLLMVVNTEAFF	TGTGCCAGTCTCCTAATGGTCGTGAACACTGAAGCTTTCTTT
TRBJ1-2	TRBV11-3	14	TRBD1	-	CASSSRQGNYGYTF	TGTGCCAGCAGCTCTCGACAGGGGAACTATGGCTACACCTTC
TRBJ1-1	TRBV6-1	13	TRBD1	-	CASGQGGNTEAFF	TGTGCCAGTGGACAGGGCGGGAACACTGAAGCTTTCTTT
TRBJ1-2	TRBV12-3/TRBV12-4	11	-	-	CASSTKNGYTF	TGTGCCAGCAGTACAAAAAATGGCTACACCTTC
TRBJ2-6	TRBV4-3	21	TRBD1	-	CASSQDMSRAGGITGANVLTF	TGCGCCAGCAGCCAAGATATGAGTAGGGCAGGGGGAATCACTGGGGCCAACGTCCTGACTTTC
TRBJ1-6	TRBV5-4	16	TRBD1	few	CASSLGQGTPNSPLHF	TGTGCCAGCAGCTTGGGACAGGGGACCCCTAATTCACCCCTCCACTTT
TRBJ1-2	TRBV2	15	-	-	CASSPLAATFYGYTF	TGTGCCAGCAGCCCCTTGGCAGCAACCTTCTATGGCTACACCTTC
TRBJ1-1	TRBV7-3	13	-	few	CASSLTRDNEAFF	TGTGCCAGCAGCTTAACCCGGGACAATGAAGCTTTCTTT
TRBJ2-5	TRBV18	15	-	-	CASSRNRADQETQYF	TGTGCCAGCTCACGTAATCGGGCAGACCAAGAGACCCAGTACTTC